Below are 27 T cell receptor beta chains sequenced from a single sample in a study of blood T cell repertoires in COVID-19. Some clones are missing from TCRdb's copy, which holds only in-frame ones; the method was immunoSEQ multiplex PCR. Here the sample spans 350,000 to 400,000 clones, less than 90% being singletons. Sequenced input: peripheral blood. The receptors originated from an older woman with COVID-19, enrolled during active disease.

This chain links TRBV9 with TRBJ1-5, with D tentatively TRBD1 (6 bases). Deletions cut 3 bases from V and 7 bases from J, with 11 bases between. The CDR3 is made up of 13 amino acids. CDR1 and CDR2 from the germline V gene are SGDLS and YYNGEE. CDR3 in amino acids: CASSATQGQPQHF. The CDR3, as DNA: TGTGCCAGCAGCGCAACACAGGGACAGCCCCAGCATTTT.

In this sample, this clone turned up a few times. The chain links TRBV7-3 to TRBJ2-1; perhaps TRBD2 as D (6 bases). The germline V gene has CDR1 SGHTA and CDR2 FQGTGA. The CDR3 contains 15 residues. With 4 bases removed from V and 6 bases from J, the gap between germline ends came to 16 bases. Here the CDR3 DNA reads TGTGCCAGCAGCTCCAGGGAGGCGGGCGGCAATGAGCAGTTCTTC. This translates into CASSSREAGGNEQFF.

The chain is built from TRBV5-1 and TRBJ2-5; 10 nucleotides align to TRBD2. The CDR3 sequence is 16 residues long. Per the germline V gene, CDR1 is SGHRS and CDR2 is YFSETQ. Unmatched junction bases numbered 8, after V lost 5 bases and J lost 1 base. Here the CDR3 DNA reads TGCGCCAGCAGGATGAGGGTAGCGGGGGGCCAAGAGACCCAGTACTTC. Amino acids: CASRMRVAGGQETQYF.

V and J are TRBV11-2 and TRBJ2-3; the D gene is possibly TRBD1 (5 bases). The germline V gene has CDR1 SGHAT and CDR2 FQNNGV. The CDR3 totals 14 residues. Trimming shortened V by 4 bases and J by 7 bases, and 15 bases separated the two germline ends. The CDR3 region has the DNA TGTGCCAGCAGCTACGACAGCCCCTTGAATACGCAGTATTTT. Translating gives CASSYDSPLNTQYF.

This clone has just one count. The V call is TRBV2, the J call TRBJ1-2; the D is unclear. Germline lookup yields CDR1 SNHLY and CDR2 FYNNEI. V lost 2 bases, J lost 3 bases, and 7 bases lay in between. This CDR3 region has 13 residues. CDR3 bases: TGTGCCAGCAGTGAAACGGGAGACTATGGCTACACCTTC. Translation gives CASSETGDYGYTF.

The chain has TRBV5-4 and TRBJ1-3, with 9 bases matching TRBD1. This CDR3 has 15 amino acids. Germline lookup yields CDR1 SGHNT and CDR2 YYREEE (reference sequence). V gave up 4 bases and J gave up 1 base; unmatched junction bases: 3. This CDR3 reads CASSRTGESGNTIYF. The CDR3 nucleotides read TGTGCCAGCAGCCGGACAGGGGAATCTGGAAACACCATATATTTT.

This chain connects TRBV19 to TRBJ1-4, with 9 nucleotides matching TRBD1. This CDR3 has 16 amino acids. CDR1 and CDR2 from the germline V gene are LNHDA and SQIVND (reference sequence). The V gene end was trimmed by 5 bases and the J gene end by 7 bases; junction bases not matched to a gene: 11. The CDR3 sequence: CASSAGTGPIGEKLFF. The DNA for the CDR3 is TGTGCCAGTAGTGCCGGGACAGGGCCGATAGGTGAAAAACTGTTTTTT.

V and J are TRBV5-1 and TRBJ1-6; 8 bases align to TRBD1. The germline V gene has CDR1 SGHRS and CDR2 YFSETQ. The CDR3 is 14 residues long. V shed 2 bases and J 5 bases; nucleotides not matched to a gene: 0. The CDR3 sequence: CASSLQGDNSPLHF. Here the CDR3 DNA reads TGCGCCAGCAGCTTACAGGGGGATAATTCACCCCTCCACTTT. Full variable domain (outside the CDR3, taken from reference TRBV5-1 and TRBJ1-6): KAGVTQTPRYLIKTRGQQVTLSCSPISGHRSVSWYQQTPGQGLQFLFEYFSETQRNKGNFPGRFSGRQFSNSRSEMNVSTLELGDSALYLCASSLQGDNSPLHFGNGTRLTVT.

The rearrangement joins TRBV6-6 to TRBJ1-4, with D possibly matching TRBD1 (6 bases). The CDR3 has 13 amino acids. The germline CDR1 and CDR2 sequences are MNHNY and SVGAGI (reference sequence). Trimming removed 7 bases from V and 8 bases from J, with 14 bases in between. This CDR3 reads CASIGPGEEKLFF. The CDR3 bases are TGTGCCAGCATTGGTCCAGGGGAAGAAAAACTGTTTTTT.

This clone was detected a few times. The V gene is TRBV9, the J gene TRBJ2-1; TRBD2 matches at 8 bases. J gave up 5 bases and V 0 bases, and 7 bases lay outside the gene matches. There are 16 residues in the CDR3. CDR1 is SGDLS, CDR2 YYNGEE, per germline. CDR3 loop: CASSVASGGLNNEQFF. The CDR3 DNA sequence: TGTGCCAGCAGCGTAGCTTCGGGGGGGCTCAACAATGAGCAGTTCTTC. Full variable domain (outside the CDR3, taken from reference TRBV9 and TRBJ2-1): DSGVTQTPKHLITATGQRVTLRCSPRSGDLSVYWYQQSLDQGLQFLIQYYNGEERAKGNILERFSAQQFPDLHSELNLSSLELGDSALYFCASSVASGGLNNEQFFGPGTRLTVL.

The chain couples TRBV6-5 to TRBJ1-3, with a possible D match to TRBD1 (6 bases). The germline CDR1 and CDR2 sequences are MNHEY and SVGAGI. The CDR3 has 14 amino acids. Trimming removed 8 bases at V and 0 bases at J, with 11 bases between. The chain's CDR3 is CASFWDNSGNTIYF. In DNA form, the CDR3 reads TGTGCCAGCTTCTGGGACAACTCTGGAAACACCATATATTTT.

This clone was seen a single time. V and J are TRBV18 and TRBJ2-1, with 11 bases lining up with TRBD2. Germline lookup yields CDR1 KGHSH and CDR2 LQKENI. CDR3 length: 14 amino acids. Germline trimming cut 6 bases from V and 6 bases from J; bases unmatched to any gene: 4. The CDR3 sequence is CASSRTSGPNEQFF. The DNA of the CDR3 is TGTGCCAGCTCCCGGACTAGCGGGCCCAATGAGCAGTTCTTC.

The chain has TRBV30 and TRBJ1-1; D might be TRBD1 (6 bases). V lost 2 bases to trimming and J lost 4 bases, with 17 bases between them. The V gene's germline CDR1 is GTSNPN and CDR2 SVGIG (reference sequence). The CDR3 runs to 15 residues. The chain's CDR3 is CAWSRTERLITEAFF. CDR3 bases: TGTGCCTGGAGTCGGACAGAACGACTAATCACTGAAGCTTTCTTT.

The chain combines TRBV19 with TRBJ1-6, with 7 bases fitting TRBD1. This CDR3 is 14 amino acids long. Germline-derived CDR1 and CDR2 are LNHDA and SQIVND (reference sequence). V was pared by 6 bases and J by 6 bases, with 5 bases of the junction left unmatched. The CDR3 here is CASRKGGSNSPLHF. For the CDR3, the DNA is TGTGCCAGTAGGAAAGGGGGCAGTAATTCACCCCTCCACTTT.

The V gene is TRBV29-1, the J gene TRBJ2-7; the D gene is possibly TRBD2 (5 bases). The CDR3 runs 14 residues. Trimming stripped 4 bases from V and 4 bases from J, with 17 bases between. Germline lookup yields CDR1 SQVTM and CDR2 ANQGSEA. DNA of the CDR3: TGCAGCGTTGGCGATCGGGAATTCCTATACGAGCAGTACTTC. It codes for CSVGDREFLYEQYF.

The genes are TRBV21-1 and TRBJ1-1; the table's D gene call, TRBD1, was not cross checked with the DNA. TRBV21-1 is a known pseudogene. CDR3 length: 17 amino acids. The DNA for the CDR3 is TGTGCCAGCAGCAAGGGTGGGACAGGGGAAGCAACTAGTAAAGCTTTCTTT. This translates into CASSKGGTGEATSKAFF.

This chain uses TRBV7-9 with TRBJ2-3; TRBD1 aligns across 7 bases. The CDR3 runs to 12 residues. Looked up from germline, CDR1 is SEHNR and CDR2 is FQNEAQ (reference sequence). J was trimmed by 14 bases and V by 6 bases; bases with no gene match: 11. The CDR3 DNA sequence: TGTGCCAGCAGTTTGGACAGGCCGAAACCGTATTTT. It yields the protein CASSLDRPKPYF.

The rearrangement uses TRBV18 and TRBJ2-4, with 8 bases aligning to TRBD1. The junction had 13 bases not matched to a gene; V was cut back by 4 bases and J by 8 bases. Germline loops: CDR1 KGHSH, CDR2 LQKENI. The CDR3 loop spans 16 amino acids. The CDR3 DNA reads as TGTGCCAGCTCACTTTTTCAGTCGGACAGGGATGACATTCAGTACTTC. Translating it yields CASSLFQSDRDDIQYF.

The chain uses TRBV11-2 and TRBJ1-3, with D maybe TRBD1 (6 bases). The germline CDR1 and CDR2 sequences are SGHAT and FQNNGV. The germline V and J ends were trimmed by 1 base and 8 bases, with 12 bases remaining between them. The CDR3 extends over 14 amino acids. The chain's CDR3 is CASSLVGAGDTIYF. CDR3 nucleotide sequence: TGTGCCAGCAGCTTAGTGGGTGCAGGGGACACCATATATTTT. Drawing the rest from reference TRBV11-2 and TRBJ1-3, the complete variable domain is EAGVAQSPRYKIIEKRQSVAFWCNPISGHATLYWYQQILGQGPKLLIQFQNNGVVDDSQLPKDRFSAERLKGVDSTLKIQPAKLEDSAVYLCASSLVGAGDTIYFGEGSWLTVV.

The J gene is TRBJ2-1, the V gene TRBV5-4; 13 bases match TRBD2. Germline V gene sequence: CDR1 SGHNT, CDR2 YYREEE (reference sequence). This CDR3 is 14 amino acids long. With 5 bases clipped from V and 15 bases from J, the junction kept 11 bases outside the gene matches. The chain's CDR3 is CASSSTSGGATRFF. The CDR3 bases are TGTGCCAGCAGTTCAACTAGCGGGGGGGCGACCCGGTTCTTC.

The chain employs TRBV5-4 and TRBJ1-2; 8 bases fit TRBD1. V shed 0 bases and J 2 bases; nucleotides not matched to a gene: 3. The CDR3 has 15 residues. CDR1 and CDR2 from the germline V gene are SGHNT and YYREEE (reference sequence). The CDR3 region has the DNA TGTGCCAGCAGCTTGGAGGACAGGGAGAACTATGGCTACACCTTC. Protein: CASSLEDRENYGYTF.

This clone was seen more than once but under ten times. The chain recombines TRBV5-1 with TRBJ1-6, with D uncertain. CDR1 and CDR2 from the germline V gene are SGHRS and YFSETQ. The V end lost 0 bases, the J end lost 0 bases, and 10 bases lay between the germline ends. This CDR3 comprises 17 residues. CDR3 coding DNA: TGCGCCAGCAGCTTGGACAGTCTAAGCTCCTATAATTCACCCCTCCACTTT. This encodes CASSLDSLSSYNSPLHF.

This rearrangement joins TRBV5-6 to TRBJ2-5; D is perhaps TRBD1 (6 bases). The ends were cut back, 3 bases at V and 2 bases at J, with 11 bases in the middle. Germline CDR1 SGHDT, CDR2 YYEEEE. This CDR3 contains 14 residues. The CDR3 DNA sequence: TGTGCCAGCAGCTACCCGACAGGTCAAGAGACCCAGTACTTC. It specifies CASSYPTGQETQYF.

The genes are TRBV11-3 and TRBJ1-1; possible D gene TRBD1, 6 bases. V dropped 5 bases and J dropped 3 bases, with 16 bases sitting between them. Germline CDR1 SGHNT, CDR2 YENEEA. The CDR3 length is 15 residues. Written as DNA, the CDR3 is TGTGCCAGCAGCGGACAAACAGGGCTGCACACTGAAGCTTTCTTT. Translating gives CASSGQTGLHTEAFF.

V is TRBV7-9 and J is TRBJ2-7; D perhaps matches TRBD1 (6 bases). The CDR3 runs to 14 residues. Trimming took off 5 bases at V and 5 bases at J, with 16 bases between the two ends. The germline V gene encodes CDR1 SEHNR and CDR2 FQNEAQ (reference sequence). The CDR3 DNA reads TGTGCCAGCAGCGCAGGGGCCCTCGCGGACGAGCAGTACTTC. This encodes CASSAGALADEQYF.

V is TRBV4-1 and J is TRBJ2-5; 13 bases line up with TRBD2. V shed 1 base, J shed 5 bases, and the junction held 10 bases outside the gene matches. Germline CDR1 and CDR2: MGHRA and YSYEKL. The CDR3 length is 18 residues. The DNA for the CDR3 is TGCGCCAGCAGCCAAGTAACTAGCGGGGGGGCCTTGAGTGAGACCCAGTACTTC. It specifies CASSQVTSGGALSETQYF.

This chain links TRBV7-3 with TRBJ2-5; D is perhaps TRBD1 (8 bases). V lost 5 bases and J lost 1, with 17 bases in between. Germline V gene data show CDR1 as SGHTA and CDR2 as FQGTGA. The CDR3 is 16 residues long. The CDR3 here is CASSIQGGTLQETQYF. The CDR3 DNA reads TGTGCCAGCAGCATACAGGGGGGGACTCTCCAAGAGACCCAGTACTTC.